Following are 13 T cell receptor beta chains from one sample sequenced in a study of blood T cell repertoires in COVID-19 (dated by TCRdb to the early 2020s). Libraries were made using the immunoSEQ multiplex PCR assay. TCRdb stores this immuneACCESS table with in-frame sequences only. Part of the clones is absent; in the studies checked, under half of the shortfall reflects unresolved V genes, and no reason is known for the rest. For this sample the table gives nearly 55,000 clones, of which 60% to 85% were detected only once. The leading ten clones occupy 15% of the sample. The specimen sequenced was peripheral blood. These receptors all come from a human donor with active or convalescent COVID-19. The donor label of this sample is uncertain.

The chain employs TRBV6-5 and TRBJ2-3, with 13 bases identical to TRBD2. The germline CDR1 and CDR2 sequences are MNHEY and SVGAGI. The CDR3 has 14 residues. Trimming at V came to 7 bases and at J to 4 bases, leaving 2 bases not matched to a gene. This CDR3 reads CASTGLAGADTQYF. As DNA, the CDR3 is TGTGCCAGCACCGGACTAGCGGGAGCAGATACGCAGTATTTT.

The CDR3 region is CASSLWGRGQDEQFF. Written as DNA, the CDR3 is TGTGCCAGCAGTTTATGGGGAAGGGGGCAGGATGAGCAGTTCTTC. The V and J genes are TRBV28 and TRBJ2-1; 7 positions match TRBD1. With V trimmed by 0 bases and J by 8 bases, 7 bases remained unmatched. Germline CDR1 and CDR2: MDHEN and SYDVKM. The length of the CDR3 is 15 residues.

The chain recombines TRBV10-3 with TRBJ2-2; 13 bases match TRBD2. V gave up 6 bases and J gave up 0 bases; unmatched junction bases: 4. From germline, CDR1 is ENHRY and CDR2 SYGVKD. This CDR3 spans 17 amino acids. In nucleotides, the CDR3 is TGTGCCATCAGCGGACTAGCGGGGGTTTCGAACACCGGGGAGCTGTTTTTT. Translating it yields CAISGLAGVSNTGELFF.

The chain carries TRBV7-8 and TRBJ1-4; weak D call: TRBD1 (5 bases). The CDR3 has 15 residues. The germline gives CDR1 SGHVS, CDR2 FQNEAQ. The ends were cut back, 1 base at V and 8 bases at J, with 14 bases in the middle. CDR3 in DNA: TGTGCCAGCAGCTTAGATCGGGCAGGGTACGAAAAACTGTTTTTT. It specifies CASSLDRAGYEKLFF.

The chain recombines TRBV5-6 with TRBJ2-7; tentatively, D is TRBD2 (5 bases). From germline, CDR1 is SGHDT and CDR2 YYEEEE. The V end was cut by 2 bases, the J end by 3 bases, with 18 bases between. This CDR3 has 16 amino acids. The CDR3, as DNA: TGTGCCAGCAGCTTTGGTCGGGGTTTGTCCGGCTACGAGCAGTACTTC. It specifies CASSFGRGLSGYEQYF.

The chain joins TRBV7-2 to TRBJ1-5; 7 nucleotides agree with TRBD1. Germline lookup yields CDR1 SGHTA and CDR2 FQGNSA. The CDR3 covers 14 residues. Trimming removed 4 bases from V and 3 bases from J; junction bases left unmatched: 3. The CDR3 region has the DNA TGTGCCAGCAGCTCACAGGGGCTCAATCAGCCCCAGCATTTT. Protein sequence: CASSSQGLNQPQHF.

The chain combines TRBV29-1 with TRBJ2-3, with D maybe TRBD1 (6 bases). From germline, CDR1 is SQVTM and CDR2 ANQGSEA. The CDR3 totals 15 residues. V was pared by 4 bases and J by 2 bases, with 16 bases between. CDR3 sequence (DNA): TGCAGCGTTGGATTCGGTAGGGGGAACACAGATACGCAGTATTTT. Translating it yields CSVGFGRGNTDTQYF.

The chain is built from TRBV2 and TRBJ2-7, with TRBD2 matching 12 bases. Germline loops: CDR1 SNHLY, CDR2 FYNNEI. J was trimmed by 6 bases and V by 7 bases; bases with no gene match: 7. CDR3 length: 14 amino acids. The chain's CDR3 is CASKTSGSGTEQYF. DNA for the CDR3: TGTGCCAGCAAGACTAGCGGGAGCGGTACCGAGCAGTACTTC.

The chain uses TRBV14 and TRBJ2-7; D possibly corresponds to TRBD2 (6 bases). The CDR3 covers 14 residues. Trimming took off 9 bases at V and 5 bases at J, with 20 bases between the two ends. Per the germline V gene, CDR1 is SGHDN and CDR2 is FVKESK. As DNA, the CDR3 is TGTGCCAGTGCCAAACGGGGGTGGGAGGACGAGCAGTACTTC. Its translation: CASAKRGWEDEQYF. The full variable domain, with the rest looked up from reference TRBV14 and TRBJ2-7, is EAGVTQFPSHSVIEKGQTVTLRCDPISGHDNLYWYRRVMGKEIKFLLHFVKESKQDESGMPNNRFLAERTGGTYSTLKVQPAELEDSGVYFCASAKRGWEDEQYFGPGTRLTVT.

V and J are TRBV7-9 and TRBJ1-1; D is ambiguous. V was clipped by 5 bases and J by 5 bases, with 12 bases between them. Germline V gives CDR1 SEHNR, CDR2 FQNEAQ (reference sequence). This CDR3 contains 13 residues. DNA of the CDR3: TGTGCCAGCAGCCCCGAGGTTCGTACTGAAGCTTTCTTT. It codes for CASSPEVRTEAFF.

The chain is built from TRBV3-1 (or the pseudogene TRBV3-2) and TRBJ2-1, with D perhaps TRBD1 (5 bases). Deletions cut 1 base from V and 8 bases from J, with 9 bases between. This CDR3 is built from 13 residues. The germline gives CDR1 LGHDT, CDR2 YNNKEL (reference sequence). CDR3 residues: CASSQGVGDEQFF. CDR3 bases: TGTGCCAGCAGCCAAGGTGTAGGGGATGAGCAGTTCTTC.

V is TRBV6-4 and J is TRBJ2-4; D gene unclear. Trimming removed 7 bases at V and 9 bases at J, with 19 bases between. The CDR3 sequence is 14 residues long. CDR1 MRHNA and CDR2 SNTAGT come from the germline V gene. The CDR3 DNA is TGTGCCAGCACTCGTGGGCCAAACCCGAGCATTCAGTACTTC. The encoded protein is CASTRGPNPSIQYF.

The CDR3 protein is CASSSRRGANIQYF. CDR3 in DNA: TGTGCCAGCAGCTCCCGCCGGGGGGCTAACATTCAGTACTTC. The V and J genes are TRBV7-3 and TRBJ2-4; possibly TRBD2 for D (7 bases). CDR3 length: 14 amino acids. The V gene's germline CDR1 is SGHTA and CDR2 FQGTGA. Trimming took 4 bases from V and 7 from J, leaving 14 bases between them.